This TCR beta chain was sequenced in a study of T cells after yellow fever vaccination. Regarding the study as a whole: Clonotype sharing between CD4 and CD8 compartments was small.

Trimming stripped 5 bases from V and 6 bases from J, with 18 bases between. This CDR3 comprises 15 residues. The germline gives CDR1 MDHEN, CDR2 SYDVKM. Note on this clonotype: Its target is unknown.

5'RACE template switching added a universal primer site and UMIs to TCR cDNA. TCRdb re-derived calls from the 5' RACE reads in MiXCR, one entry per CDR3 protein. The table includes hundreds of thousands of distinct CDR3 sequences, 7.5% to 9.5% detected once. This rearrangement joins TRBV28 to TRBJ2-3; a weak D match, TRBD1 (8 bases). This receptor was obtained from a man between 18 and 35 years old who received the YFV17D yellow fever vaccine. The specimen comprised CD4+ T cells sorted from PBMCs, sampled 5 days after the yellow fever booster vaccination. The CDR3 bases are TGTGCCAGCAGTCGCGGACAGGGAGGGATTGATACGCAGTATTTT. As protein: CASSRGQGGIDTQYF. The whole variable domain, remainder taken from reference TRBV28 and TRBJ2-3, is DVKVTQSSRYLVKRTGEKVFLECVQDMDHENMFWYRQDPGLGLRLIYFSYDVKMKEKGDIPEGYSVSREKKERFSLILESASTNQTSMYLCASSRGQGGIDTQYFGPGTRLTVL.